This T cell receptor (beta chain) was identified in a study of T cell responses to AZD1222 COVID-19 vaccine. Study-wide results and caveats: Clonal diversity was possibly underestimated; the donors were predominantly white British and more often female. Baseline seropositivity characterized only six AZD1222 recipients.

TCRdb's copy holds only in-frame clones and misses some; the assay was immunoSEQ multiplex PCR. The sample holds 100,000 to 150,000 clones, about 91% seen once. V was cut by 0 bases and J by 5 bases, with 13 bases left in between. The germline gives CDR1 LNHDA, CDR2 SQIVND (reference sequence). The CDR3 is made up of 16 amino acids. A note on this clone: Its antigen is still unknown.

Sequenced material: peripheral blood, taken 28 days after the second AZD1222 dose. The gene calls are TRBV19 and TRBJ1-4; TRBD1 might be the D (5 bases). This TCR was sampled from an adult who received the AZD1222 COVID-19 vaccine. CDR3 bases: TGTGCCAGTAGTATAGACGGAGGGGCGATAAATGAAAAACTGTTTTTT. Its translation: CASSIDGGAINEKLFF. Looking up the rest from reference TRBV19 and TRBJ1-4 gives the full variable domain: DGGITQSPKYLFRKEGQNVTLSCEQNLNHDAMYWYRQDPGQGLRLIYYSQIVNDFQKGDIAEGYSVSREKKESFPLTVTSAQKNPTAFYLCASSIDGGAINEKLFFGSGTQLSVL.